This T cell receptor (beta chain) was recovered during a study of blood T cell repertoires in COVID-19. Study information: Researchers got acute and convalescent COVID-19 samples from the United States, Italy and Spain.

As processed by the authors: Reference gene primer amplification in the assay estimated nucleated cell counts. The repertoire was sequenced with immunoSEQ multiplex PCR; TCRdb's copy has only in-frame clones and lacks some. V and J calls and clone size come straight from that table; D and trimming were deduced from the DNA. The table lists tens of thousands of clones, about 76% of them singletons. While infection was still active, Seattle patients were enrolled and then followed longitudinally. This CDR3 comprises 13 residues. Trimming cost V 0 bases and J 4 bases, with 5 bases left between them. CDR1 is SGHKS, CDR2 YYEKEE, per germline (reference sequence).

The sequencing sample was made of peripheral blood. J is TRBJ1-5 and V is TRBV5-5, with D hard to call. This clonotype was obtained from a woman over 75 with COVID-19, enrolled during active disease. The CDR3 reads CASSLGANQPQHF. Here the CDR3 DNA reads TGTGCCAGCAGCTTGGGGGCTAATCAGCCCCAGCATTTT.